Below, 11 T cell receptor beta chains from the same sample are listed, as sequenced in a study of shared clonotypes between healthy human individuals. The naive CD8 population came from CD45RO-negative cells selected for CCR7, without terminally differentiated effector memory CD45RA+ cells. Clones were read by immunoSEQ multiplex PCR, and TCRdb kept only the in-frame ones, dropping some. This table holds over 800,000 clones, more than 85% found once. Material for sequencing was naive CD8+ T cells sorted from blood. These TCRs come from a man aged 25 to 45 in good health.

The gene calls are TRBV21-1 and TRBJ2-1; the table's D call, TRBD2, was not checked against the DNA. TRBV21-1 is a pseudogene segment. The CDR3 contains 18 residues. CDR3: CASSNPGTSGSSYNEQFF. CDR3 coding DNA: TGTGCCAGCAGCAACCCCGGGACTAGCGGGAGCTCCTACAATGAGCAGTTCTTC.

The genes are TRBV4-1 and TRBJ1-2; the match to TRBD1 covers 7 bases. V lost 6 bases to trimming and J lost 4 bases; unmatched junction nucleotides: 11. CDR1 MGHRA and CDR2 YSYEKL come from the germline V gene. The CDR3 is made up of 15 amino acids. In DNA, the CDR3 is TGCGCCAGCAGAGGGGGGTACCGGGACAGCTATGGCTACACCTTC. Its protein is CASRGGYRDSYGYTF.

The rearrangement uses TRBV7-9 and TRBJ2-5; the match to TRBD2 covers 8 bases. CDR3 size: 15 residues. Per the germline V gene, CDR1 is SEHNR and CDR2 is FQNEAQ (reference sequence). Trimming removed 3 bases from V and 6 bases from J; junction bases left unmatched: 9. The CDR3 spells CASSFQSGRGKTQYF. The CDR3 DNA reads TGTGCCAGCAGCTTCCAAAGCGGGAGAGGGAAGACCCAGTACTTC.

The rearrangement uses TRBV4-2 and TRBJ2-2, with 11 bases that match TRBD2. V dropped 4 bases and J dropped 5; count of bases not matched to a gene: 6. This CDR3 comprises 16 residues. Looked up from germline, CDR1 is LGHNA and CDR2 is YNFKEQ. The CDR3 region is CASSRELAGVTGELFF. The CDR3 nucleotides are TGTGCCAGCAGCCGAGAACTAGCGGGAGTGACCGGGGAGCTGTTTTTT.

The chain uses TRBV28 and TRBJ1-2, with 7 bases aligning to TRBD1. This CDR3 region has 14 residues. After removal of 5 bases from V and 8 bases from J, the junction contained 11 bases not matched to a gene. Germline assignment: CDR1 MDHEN and CDR2 SYDVKM. The CDR3 sequence is CASSVTGTNLGYTF. The DNA of the CDR3 is TGTGCCAGCAGTGTGACAGGGACAAATTTAGGCTACACCTTC.

The DNA for the CDR3 is TGTGCCAGCAGCCTACACGGAGGGGGGTACAATGAGCAGTTCTTC. Protein product: CASSLHGGGYNEQFF. The chain joins TRBV11-2 to TRBJ2-1, with D tentatively TRBD1 or TRBD2 (6 bases each). Germline CDR1 reads SGHAT; CDR2 reads FQNNGV. The CDR3 is made up of 15 amino acids. V lost 5 bases to trimming and J lost 4 bases, with 15 bases between them.

The chain links TRBV29-1 to TRBJ2-7; 7 bases line up with TRBD1. With V trimmed by 4 bases and J by 6 bases, 12 bases remained unmatched. CDR1 is SQVTM, CDR2 ANQGSEA, per germline. The CDR3 is 14 residues long. CDR3 protein: CSVVLQGRSGEQYF. The CDR3 DNA reads as TGCAGCGTTGTACTACAGGGGAGAAGTGGCGAGCAGTACTTC.

J is TRBJ2-3 and V is TRBV27; D is unresolved. The CDR3 consists of 15 residues. V was shortened by 3 bases and J by 5 bases, with 15 bases between the two germline ends. Germline V gene data show CDR1 as MNHEY and CDR2 as SMNVEV (reference sequence). CDR3 in DNA: TGTGCCAGCAGTTTTAGCCCGGTAGCCCAAGATACGCAGTATTTT. The encoded protein is CASSFSPVAQDTQYF.

The V and J genes are TRBV9 and TRBJ2-5; 8 bases align to TRBD2. Losses at the gene ends were 4 bases for V and 1 base for J; bases not matched to a gene: 6. Looked up from germline, CDR1 is SGDLS and CDR2 is YYNGEE. The CDR3 is 15 residues long. The CDR3 sequence is CASSPSGGPQETQYF. The DNA for the CDR3 is TGTGCCAGCAGCCCAAGCGGGGGCCCCCAAGAGACCCAGTACTTC.

In DNA form, the CDR3 reads TGTGCCTGGGGTGGCCTTGGAGATACGCAGTATTTT. Amino acid sequence: CAWGGLGDTQYF. The chain uses TRBV30 and TRBJ2-3; D not resolved. CDR3 size: 12 residues. Looked up from germline, CDR1 is GTSNPN and CDR2 is SVGIG (reference sequence). V was trimmed by 5 bases and J by 5 bases, leaving 11 bases between them.

A remark on this clone: The sample holds other DNA sequences that translate to the same CDR3. The rearrangement uses TRBV14 and TRBJ2-7; 9 bases map to TRBD1. The V gene's germline CDR1 is SGHDN and CDR2 FVKESK. J lost 3 bases, V lost 4 bases, and 4 bases had no gene match. CDR3 length equals 14 residues. The CDR3 here is CASSPGTGLYEQYF. Written as DNA, the CDR3 is TGTGCCAGCAGCCCTGGGACAGGGCTCTACGAGCAGTACTTC.